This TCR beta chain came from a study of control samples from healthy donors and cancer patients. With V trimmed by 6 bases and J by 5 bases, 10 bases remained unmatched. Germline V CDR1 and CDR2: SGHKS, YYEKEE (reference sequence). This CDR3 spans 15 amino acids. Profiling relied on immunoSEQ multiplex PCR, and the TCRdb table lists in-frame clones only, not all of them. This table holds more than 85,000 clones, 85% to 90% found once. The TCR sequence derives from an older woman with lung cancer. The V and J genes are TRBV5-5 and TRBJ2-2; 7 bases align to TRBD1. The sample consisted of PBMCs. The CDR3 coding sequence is TGTGCCAGCACCGAAGCCCTGACAGGGACCGGGGAGCTGTTTTTT. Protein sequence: CASTEALTGTGELFF.